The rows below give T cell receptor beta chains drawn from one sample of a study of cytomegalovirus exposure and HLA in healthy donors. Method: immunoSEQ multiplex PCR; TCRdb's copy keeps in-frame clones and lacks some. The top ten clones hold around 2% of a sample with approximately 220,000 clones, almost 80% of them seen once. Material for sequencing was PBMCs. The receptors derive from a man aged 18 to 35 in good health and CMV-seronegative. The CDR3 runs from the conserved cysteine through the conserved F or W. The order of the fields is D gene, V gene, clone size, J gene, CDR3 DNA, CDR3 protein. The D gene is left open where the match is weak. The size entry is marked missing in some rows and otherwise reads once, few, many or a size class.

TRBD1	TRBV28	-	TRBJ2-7	TGTGCCAGCAGTTTATCCCGGGACAGGGGTTACGAGCAGTACTTC	CASSLSRDRGYEQYF
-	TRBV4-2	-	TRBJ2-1	TGTGCCAGCAGTCCTCGAGGGGGATCCTACAATGAGCAGTTCTTC	CASSPRGGSYNEQFF
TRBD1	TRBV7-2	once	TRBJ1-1	TGTGCCAGCAGCTCGGGACAGATTAACACTGAAGCTTTCTTT	CASSSGQINTEAFF
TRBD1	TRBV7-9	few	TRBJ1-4	TGTGCCAGCAGCACGGGACAGGGGGATGAAAAACTGTTTTTT	CASSTGQGDEKLFF
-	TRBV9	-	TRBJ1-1	TGTGCCAGCGGGAGCGAGGTGAACACTGAAGCTTTCTTT	CASGSEVNTEAFF
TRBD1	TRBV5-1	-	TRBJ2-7	TGCGCCAGCGAATCGGGACAGGGGGCTTCAAGATTCTACGAGCAGTACTTC	CASESGQGASRFYEQYF
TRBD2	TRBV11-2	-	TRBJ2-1	TGTGCCACTATAGCGGGAACCTACAATGAGCAGTTCTTC	CATIAGTYNEQFF
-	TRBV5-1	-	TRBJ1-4	TGCGCCAGCAGCTTGGAGGCGGTCGGAGGGACTAATGAAAAACTGTTTTTT	CASSLEAVGGTNEKLFF
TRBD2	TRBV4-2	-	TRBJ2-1	TGTGCCAGCAGCCAAGATCTACTAGCGGGGGGGGTAGGCAATGAGCAGTTCTTC	CASSQDLLAGGVGNEQFF
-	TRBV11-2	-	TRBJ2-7	TGTGCCAGCAGCTCGGCCAACGGGCGGGGCGAGCAGTACTTC	CASSSANGRGEQYF
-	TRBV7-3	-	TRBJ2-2	TGTGCCAGCAGCCCAAACAGGGACACCGGGGAGCTGTTTTTT	CASSPNRDTGELFF
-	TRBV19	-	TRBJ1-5	TGTGCCAGTAGTGACGACAGAGATCAGCCCCAACATTTT	CASSDDRDQPQHF
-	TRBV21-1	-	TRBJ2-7	TGTGCCAGCAGCAACCCCCCGGGCAGGACAGGGTCCTACGAGCAGTACTTC	CASSNPPGRTGSYEQYF
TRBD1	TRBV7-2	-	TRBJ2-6	TGTGCCAGCAGTCGCGACAGGGCTGGGGCCAACGTCCTGACTTTC	CASSRDRAGANVLTF
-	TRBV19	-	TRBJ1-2	TGTGCCACCCTCTATGGCTACACCTTC	CATLYGYTF
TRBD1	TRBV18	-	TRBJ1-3	TGTGCCAGCTCACCAATTACCCCAGGACAGGGGTTATCGTCTGGAAACACCATATATTTT	CASSPITPGQGLSSGNTIYF
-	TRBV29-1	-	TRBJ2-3	TGCAGCGCACGACTACTAGCCCCGATCGGGGATACGCAGTATTTT	CSARLLAPIGDTQYF
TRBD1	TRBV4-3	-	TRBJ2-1	TGCGCCAGCAGCCAGACCGGGACAGGCGACTCTGTGGAGGAGCAGTTCTTC	CASSQTGTGDSVEEQFF
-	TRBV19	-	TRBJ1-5	TGTGCCAGTAGTATAGGGGCAGTTAGTCAGCCCCAGCATTTT	CASSIGAVSQPQHF
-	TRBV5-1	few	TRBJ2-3	TGCGCCAGCAGCTTGTATGGGACAACCGACACAGATACGCAGTATTTT	CASSLYGTTDTDTQYF
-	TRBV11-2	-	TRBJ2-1	TGTGCCAGCAGCTTCTCGGGTTGGCTCTACAATGAGCAGTTCTTC	CASSFSGWLYNEQFF
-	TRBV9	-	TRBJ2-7	TGTGCCAGCAGCGGACAGGTGGGCTCCTACGAGCAGTACTTC	CASSGQVGSYEQYF
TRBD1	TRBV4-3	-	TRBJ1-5	TGCGCCAGCAGCCAAGCTCCTTGGACAGGGAATAATCAGCCCCAGCATTTT	CASSQAPWTGNNQPQHF
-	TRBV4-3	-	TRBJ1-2	TGCGCCAGCAGCCAAGATCTCCAGATCTTTTATGGCTACACCTTC	CASSQDLQIFYGYTF
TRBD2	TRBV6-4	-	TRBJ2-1	TGTGCCAGCAGTGCTCTAGCGGGAGATCGAGATGAGCAGTTCTTC	CASSALAGDRDEQFF
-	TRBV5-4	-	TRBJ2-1	TGTGCCAGCAGCTTGGCACCGAGCCTAGCGCCGTCCTACAATGAGCAGTTCTTC	CASSLAPSLAPSYNEQFF
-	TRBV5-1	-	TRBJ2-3	TGCGCCAGCAGCCGTGGTGAGGTAGATACGCAGTATTTT	CASSRGEVDTQYF
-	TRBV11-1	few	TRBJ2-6	TGTGCCAGCAGCTCCTTGCGGGACAGAAGGCTTCGGGCCAACGTCCTGACTTTC	CASSSLRDRRLRANVLTF
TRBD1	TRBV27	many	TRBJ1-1	TGTGCCAGCAGCCAGCTTCTCGGGACAGGGAAGAACACTGAAGCTTTCTTT	CASSQLLGTGKNTEAFF
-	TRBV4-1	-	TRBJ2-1	TGCGCCAGCAGCCAGAGCTACAATGAGCAGTTCTTC	CASSQSYNEQFF
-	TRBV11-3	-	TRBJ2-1	TGTGCCAGCAGCTTAGACAGGGTGCCCCACCCCTACAATGAGCAGTTCTTC	CASSLDRVPHPYNEQFF
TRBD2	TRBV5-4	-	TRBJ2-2	TGTGCCAGCAGCTTGCTCGCGGGAGGCACCGGGGAGCTGTTTTTT	CASSLLAGGTGELFF
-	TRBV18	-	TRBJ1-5	TGTGCCAGCTCACCAGGGACAAGAAATCAGCCCCAGCATTTT	CASSPGTRNQPQHF
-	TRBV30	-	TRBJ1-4	TGTGCCTGGAGTAGGGGGTCCGGGGCAACTAATGAAAAACTGTTTTTT	CAWSRGSGATNEKLFF
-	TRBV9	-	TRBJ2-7	TGTGCCAGCAGCGTAGGGGCAGAGAGCTCCTACGAGCAGTACTTC	CASSVGAESSYEQYF
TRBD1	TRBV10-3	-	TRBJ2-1	TGTGCCATCAGGGACAGGGCCTCCCCCCCCACTTACAATGAGCAGTTCTTC	CAIRDRASPPTYNEQFF
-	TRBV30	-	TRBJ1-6	TGTGCCTGGAGGGAGCGGGGGGCATGGAATTCACCCCTCCACTTT	CAWRERGAWNSPLHF